The following is a T cell receptor (beta chain) sequence with its context. Its antigen is still unknown. The sample comes from a study of beta chain features in type 1 diabetes. The study's findings and limits: Type 1 diabetes patients showed a moderate but significant shortening of TCRB CDR3s in all four CD4+ subsets.

Germline CDR1 reads MGHRA; CDR2 reads YSYEKL. There are 14 residues in the CDR3. V was clipped by 4 bases and J by 1 base, with 10 bases between them. Reverse transcribing all isolated RNA meant expressed TCRB transcripts were sequenced. Clones were sequenced by immunoSEQ multiplex PCR, and TCRdb holds only the in-frame ones, with some missing. The table includes approximately 70,000 clones, 45% to 50% detected once. The chain has TRBV4-1 and TRBJ2-5; D might be TRBD2 (6 bases). Sequencing was carried out using central memory CD4+ T cells from blood. The receptor was derived from a young man with type 1 diabetes. The CDR3 DNA reads as TGCGCCAGCAGCCTGGGACTGGCCCAAGAGACCCAGTACTTC. It codes for CASSLGLAQETQYF.